This is a list of T cell receptor beta chains from one sample in a study of T cell clones after liver transplantation. Profiling relied on immunoSEQ multiplex PCR, and the TCRdb table lists in-frame clones only, not all of them. The sample yields roughly 67,000 clones, about 92% seen once. The sample was CD4+ T cells from blood, taken around 25 months after liver transplant. The receptor set was obtained from a human patient who received a liver transplant. A share of the T cells may be of graft donor origin. CDR3s include the opening cysteine and the closing phenylalanine or tryptophan. A D gene is named only where the DNA matches it firmly. Expanded clones get a size class; other rows say once, few or many, or leave the size out.

J,size,V,D,DNA,CDR3
TRBJ1-2,NA,TRBV28,NA,TGTGCCAGCAGTTTAGAAGGGGTTTCGGGCTACACCTTC,CASSLEGVSGYTF
TRBJ2-1,NA,TRBV29-1,NA,TGCAGCGTGGCCCCCGGACCCCGCGATCGCCAGTTCTTC,CSVAPGPRDRQFF
TRBJ2-7,NA,TRBV7-9,TRBD1,TGTGCCAGCAGCTTAAAGGGGACAGGGGATTTCGAGCAGTACTTC,CASSLKGTGDFEQYF
TRBJ2-6,NA,TRBV7-8,TRBD2,TGTGCCAGCAGCACAAGGGGGACTAGCGGGAGGGCCTCTGGGGCCAACGTCCTGACTTTC,CASSTRGTSGRASGANVLTF
TRBJ2-7,NA,TRBV7-9,NA,TGTGCCAGCAGCCCATACACCGGAGGGGGCCCCCACGAGCAGTACTTC,CASSPYTGGGPHEQYF
TRBJ2-2,NA,TRBV19,TRBD1,TGTGCCAGTAGTAGACAGGGGAACACCGGGGAGCTGTTTTTT,CASSRQGNTGELFF
TRBJ2-7,NA,TRBV19,NA,TGTGCCAGTAGTATAGGAGGGAGCCACGAGCAGTACTTC,CASSIGGSHEQYF
TRBJ2-5,once,TRBV28,TRBD1,TGTGCCAGCAGTTTCTCACAGGGGGCGCGGGAGACCCAGTACTTC,CASSFSQGARETQYF
TRBJ2-3,NA,TRBV6-5,NA,TGTGCCAGCAGGGCAGGGATGGATACGCAGTATTTT,CASRAGMDTQYF
TRBJ2-7,NA,TRBV5-1,TRBD1,TGCGCCAGCAGCACACAGGGGTCGGACTACGAGCAGTACTTC,CASSTQGSDYEQYF
TRBJ2-1,NA,TRBV11-3,TRBD2,TGTGCCAGCAGCCGGACTAGCGGGAGGGTTAGCTCCTACAATGAGCAGTTCTTC,CASSRTSGRVSSYNEQFF
TRBJ1-2,NA,TRBV29-1,TRBD1,TGCAGCGTTGGGGACAGCCCAGACTCTAACTATGGCTACACCTTC,CSVGDSPDSNYGYTF
TRBJ2-7,NA,TRBV7-8,TRBD2,TGTGCCAGCAGCCGCGGGACTAGCGGTAGCTCCTACGAGCAGTACTTC,CASSRGTSGSSYEQYF
TRBJ1-5,NA,TRBV9,TRBD1,TGTGCCAGCAGCCTCGGACAGGGAAGCCAGCCCCAGCATTTT,CASSLGQGSQPQHF
TRBJ2-7,NA,TRBV6-1,NA,TGTGCCAGCATCGAAGGGGCAGTCGGAGAGCAGTACTTC,CASIEGAVGEQYF
TRBJ1-2,NA,TRBV7-8,NA,TGTGCCAGCAGCACCGGGGGCCGGGGAGGCTACACCTTC,CASSTGGRGGYTF
TRBJ2-7,NA,TRBV5-1,TRBD2,TGCGCCAGCAGCTTGGGCGTTTGGCTAGCGGACCCGACCGAGCAGTACTTC,CASSLGVWLADPTEQYF
TRBJ2-2,NA,TRBV5-1,NA,TGCGCCAGCAGCGGGGCGGAGGGGGACACCGGGGAGCTGTTTTTT,CASSGAEGDTGELFF
TRBJ2-1,NA,TRBV30,TRBD2,TGTGCCTGGAACCCGGGACTAGCGAGCGATGAGCAGTTCTTC,CAWNPGLASDEQFF
TRBJ1-2,NA,TRBV19,TRBD1,TGTGCCAGTAGAAACAGGGGGGTCTATGGCTACACCTTC,CASRNRGVYGYTF
TRBJ2-3,NA,TRBV4-1,TRBD1,TGCGCCAGCAGCCAAGATTGGAGACAGGGGGGAGATACGCAGTATTTT,CASSQDWRQGGDTQYF
TRBJ1-2,NA,TRBV11-2,TRBD1,TGTGCCAGCAGCTTAGGGGCAGGGGGCGTGGCCTCCGGCTACACCTTC,CASSLGAGGVASGYTF
TRBJ2-7,NA,TRBV18,TRBD2,TGTGCCAGCTCACCCCCTAGCGGGAGCTCCTACGAGCAGTACTTC,CASSPPSGSSYEQYF
TRBJ1-5,NA,TRBV2,NA,TGTGCCAGCAGTCCAGGGAATAGCAATCAGCCCCAGCATTTT,CASSPGNSNQPQHF
TRBJ1-4,few,TRBV5-1,NA,TGCGCCAGCAGCTTGGGACAGTCCCCGCGTAAGGAAAAACTGTTTTTT,CASSLGQSPRKEKLFF
TRBJ2-1,NA,TRBV5-1,TRBD1,TGCGCCAGCAGCGATATACAGGGGGGCTCCTACAATGAGCAGTTCTTC,CASSDIQGGSYNEQFF
TRBJ2-7,NA,TRBV29-1,NA,TGCAGCGTGGTAGCGTATAGCTCCTACGAGCAGTACTTC,CSVVAYSSYEQYF
TRBJ1-3,NA,TRBV27,NA,TGTGCCAGCAGTGGGGTAGAGGGAGGAAACACCATATATTTT,CASSGVEGGNTIYF
TRBJ1-1,NA,TRBV11-3,TRBD1,TGTGCCAGCAGCCAAAGACAGGGGGACACTGAAGCTTTCTTT,CASSQRQGDTEAFF
TRBJ2-7,NA,TRBV5-1,NA,TGCGCCAGCAGCTTGGATAGGTTCCTATACGAGCAGTACTTC,CASSLDRFLYEQYF
TRBJ1-5,NA,TRBV29-1,TRBD1,TGCAGCGTCGTGACGGACAGGGACGGGATCAATCAGCCCCAGCATTTT,CSVVTDRDGINQPQHF
TRBJ1-1,NA,TRBV28,NA,TGTGCCAGCAGTTTAAGGCAGGGGTTCAACACTGAAGCTTTCTTT,CASSLRQGFNTEAFF
TRBJ1-4,NA,TRBV19,TRBD1,TGTGCCAGTAGTATTTGGACAGGGGCTGCAACTAATGAAAAACTGTTTTTT,CASSIWTGAATNEKLFF
TRBJ1-5,once,TRBV4-3,NA,TGCGCCAGCAGCAGTCTATTAAATAGCAATCAGCCCCAGCATTTT,CASSSLLNSNQPQHF
TRBJ2-7,once,TRBV28,TRBD2,TGTGCCAGCATGGGTAGCGGGAGCGTCTACGAGCAGTACTTC,CASMGSGSVYEQYF
TRBJ2-2,NA,TRBV7-2,NA,TGTGCCAGCAGCTTAGCCCCGAACACCGGGGAGCTGTTTTTT,CASSLAPNTGELFF